These T cell receptor beta chains were read from a single sample in a study of shared clonotypes between healthy human individuals. Assay: immunoSEQ multiplex PCR; the TCRdb copy retains only in-frame clones and omits some. The sample comprises about 1 million clones, roughly 80% of which are singletons, and less than 1.5% rests with the top ten. Sequencing was done on a sample of memory CD4+ T cells sorted from blood. The receptors here all came from a man aged 18-30 years in good health. Each CDR3 is given with its conserved first and last residue. The D gene is left open where the match is weak. Part of the rows lack a size; the others show once, few, many or a class for expanded clones.

D gene,J gene,clone size,V gene,CDR3 protein,CDR3 DNA
.,TRBJ2-2,.,TRBV19,CASIGGAGNTGELFF,TGTGCCAGTATAGGGGGAGCGGGAAACACCGGGGAGCTGTTTTTT
.,TRBJ2-1,.,TRBV5-6,CASSYNSGTSRGNEQFF,TGTGCCAGCAGCTACAACTCCGGGACCAGCCGGGGCAATGAGCAGTTCTTC
TRBD2,TRBJ2-1,.,TRBV6-5,CASSSLAGGRNEQFF,TGTGCCAGCAGTTCACTAGCGGGGGGGCGTAATGAGCAGTTCTTC
.,TRBJ1-3,.,TRBV5-6,CASSLVGKGAGNTIYF,TGTGCCAGCAGCTTGGTTGGTAAGGGAGCAGGAAACACCATATATTTT
.,TRBJ2-7,.,TRBV10-3,CAISASGQRNEQYF,TGTGCCATCAGTGCGTCGGGACAACGAAACGAGCAGTACTTC
.,TRBJ1-3,.,TRBV30,CAWARGMDTIYF,TGTGCCTGGGCAAGGGGTATGGACACCATATATTTT
.,TRBJ2-5,.,TRBV2,CASSLNRNQETQYF,TGTGCCAGCAGTCTAAACAGAAACCAAGAGACCCAGTACTTC
.,TRBJ2-1,.,TRBV6-5,CASGPQMSYNEQFF,TGTGCCAGCGGTCCGCAAATGTCCTACAATGAGCAGTTCTTC
TRBD1,TRBJ2-5,.,TRBV5-8,CASSVGQGQETQYF,TGTGCCAGCAGCGTGGGACAGGGCCAAGAGACCCAGTACTTC
.,TRBJ2-3,many,TRBV4-2,CASSQGKGGEDTQYF,TGTGCCAGCAGCCAAGGGAAGGGGGGGGAAGATACGCAGTATTTT
TRBD2,TRBJ2-3,.,TRBV11-2,CASSSGTRGTDTQYF,TGTGCCAGCAGCTCCGGGACTAGAGGCACAGATACGCAGTATTTT
TRBD1,TRBJ2-2,.,TRBV15,CATSREQGAAGELFF,TGTGCCACCAGCAGAGAACAGGGGGCGGCCGGGGAGCTGTTTTTT
.,TRBJ2-1,once,TRBV11-2,CASSLGLARGHNEQFF,TGTGCCAGCAGCTTAGGCCTAGCGAGGGGACACAATGAGCAGTTCTTC
TRBD1,TRBJ1-2,.,TRBV2,CASSAPGQLRSNYGYTF,TGTGCCAGCAGTGCCCCGGGACAGCTCCGCTCTAACTATGGCTACACCTTC
.,TRBJ1-1,few,TRBV5-4,CASSFSMNTEAFF,TGTGCCAGCAGTTTTTCCATGAACACTGAAGCTTTCTTT
.,TRBJ1-5,.,TRBV7-9,CASRLLQVRRNQPQHF,TGTGCCAGCAGGTTATTACAGGTACGGCGGAATCAGCCCCAGCATTTT
TRBD1,TRBJ1-5,.,TRBV28,CASSGRGPNQPQHF,TGTGCCAGCAGTGGCAGGGGGCCCAATCAGCCCCAGCATTTT
TRBD1,TRBJ2-5,.,TRBV11-2,CASSLQGALQETQYF,TGTGCCAGCAGCTTACAGGGGGCTCTCCAAGAGACCCAGTACTTC
.,TRBJ1-5,.,TRBV5-1,CASSPDSSNQPQHF,TGCGCCAGCAGCCCCGACAGTAGCAATCAGCCCCAGCATTTT
.,TRBJ1-1,.,TRBV18,CASSPLSSGDTEAFF,TGTGCCAGCTCACCACTCTCAAGCGGGGACACTGAAGCTTTCTTT
.,TRBJ1-2,.,TRBV11-2,CASGRHYDTF,TGTGCCAGCGGCCGACATTACGACACCTTC
TRBD1,TRBJ2-3,.,TRBV30,CAWSSTGRHTDTQYF,TGTGCCTGGAGTTCGACAGGGCGACACACAGATACGCAGTATTTT
TRBD1,TRBJ1-2,.,TRBV7-2,CASTTGRGDYGYTF,TGTGCCAGCACCACTGGCAGGGGGGACTATGGCTACACCTTC
.,TRBJ2-5,.,TRBV5-6,CASSPGRPGETQYF,TGTGCCAGCAGCCCGGGGAGGCCGGGCGAGACCCAGTACTTC